The rows below give T cell receptor beta chains drawn from one sample of a study of shared clonotypes between healthy human individuals. TCRdb's table, derived via immunoSEQ multiplex PCR, lists solely in-frame clones and lacks some. Among approximately 400,000 clones listed, 95% to 97% were seen once. Sequencing was performed on memory CD8+ T cells sorted from blood. These TCRs come from a man aged 25 to 45 in good health. Both conserved end residues are part of each CDR3.

CDR3: CASSLEQGANYGYTF
V: TRBV5-1
J: TRBJ1-2

CDR3: CSVGWGGRSDIQYF
V: TRBV29-1
J: TRBJ2-4

CDR3: CASQTSSGAGELFF
V: TRBV10-2
J: TRBJ2-2

CDR3: CASSIFGGNTGELFF
V: TRBV5-6
J: TRBJ2-2

CDR3: CASSLEPRGTDTQYF
V: TRBV5-4
J: TRBJ2-3

CDR3: CASSGEESYEQYF
V: TRBV2
J: TRBJ2-7

CDR3: CASSLGINQPQHF
V: TRBV7-9
J: TRBJ1-5

CDR3: CAWSVLKTQYF
V: TRBV30
J: TRBJ2-5

CDR3: CASSEWGRLPNEQFF
V: TRBV2
J: TRBJ2-1

CDR3: CATSRALSRGDETQYF
V: TRBV15
J: TRBJ2-5

CDR3: CASSYLAGVTDTQYF
V: TRBV5-1
J: TRBJ2-3

CDR3: CASSAGLAEYNEQFF
V: TRBV5-6
J: TRBJ2-1

CDR3: CASSFGTTFTDTQYF
V: TRBV5-4
J: TRBJ2-3

CDR3: CASSSIQREGRYNEQFF
V: TRBV28
J: TRBJ2-1

CDR3: CASSLLDRAGYTF
V: TRBV19
J: TRBJ1-2

CDR3: CASSRTDSQSSSGNTIYF
V: TRBV4-1
J: TRBJ1-3

CDR3: CASSPDINYGYTF
V: TRBV5-5
J: TRBJ1-2

CDR3: CASSHGQGYEQYF
V: TRBV5-1
J: TRBJ2-7

CDR3: CASSLSAPRGQFF
V: TRBV27
J: TRBJ2-1

CDR3: CASSPGRRTDTQYF
V: TRBV4-1
J: TRBJ2-3

CDR3: CASSPLVGLQALGETQYF
V: TRBV7-8
J: TRBJ2-5

CDR3: CSVRIGGSYEQYF
V: TRBV29-1
J: TRBJ2-7

CDR3: CASSVSSGNTIYF
V: TRBV6-1
J: TRBJ1-3

CDR3: CASRGQGVGGYTF
V: TRBV2
J: TRBJ1-2

CDR3: CAIKNRGPYNEQFF
V: TRBV6-1
J: TRBJ2-1

CDR3: CASRGIEASGRWGGQYF
V: TRBV10-2
J: TRBJ2-7

CDR3: CASRSPGQGITEAFF
V: TRBV6-6
J: TRBJ1-1

CDR3: CASRAPGGEQYF
V: TRBV6-1
J: TRBJ2-7

CDR3: CASSFPGTSSYEQYF
V: TRBV5-6
J: TRBJ2-7

CDR3: CASSRQGGETQYF
V: TRBV14
J: TRBJ2-5

CDR3: CASSPRSSGYNEQFF
V: TRBV9
J: TRBJ2-1

CDR3: CASSSERRYEQYF
V: TRBV5-8
J: TRBJ2-7

CDR3: CASSGSRGRIKVQWVSSYNEQFF
V: TRBV28
J: TRBJ2-1

CDR3: CASYPGPPYEQYF
V: TRBV6-1
J: TRBJ2-7

CDR3: CASSRYVTGELFF
V: TRBV4-1
J: TRBJ2-2

CDR3: CATTPGPQSYGYTF
V: TRBV15
J: TRBJ1-2

CDR3: CASSAGQGRDIQYF
V: TRBV9
J: TRBJ2-4

CDR3: CASSQDAGLIQETQYF
V: TRBV14
J: TRBJ2-5

CDR3: CASSYLTGMNTEAFF
V: TRBV7-2
J: TRBJ1-1

CDR3: CSAAGDYEQYF
V: TRBV20-1
J: TRBJ2-7

CDR3: CASSPDRSTPLHF
V: TRBV5-4
J: TRBJ1-6

CDR3: CARSLLGPYNEQFF
V: TRBV5-3
J: TRBJ2-1

CDR3: CAWMIRGGKQYF
V: TRBV30
J: TRBJ2-7

CDR3: CASTTRLAGGSYEQYF
V: TRBV28
J: TRBJ2-7

CDR3: CASSLRLDYGYTF
V: TRBV7-9
J: TRBJ1-2

CDR3: CASSLVGGTVNEKLFF
V: TRBV5-6
J: TRBJ1-4

CDR3: CASSTGGYEQYF
V: TRBV18
J: TRBJ2-7

CDR3: CASSPRGTGMYEQYF
V: TRBV4-2
J: TRBJ2-7

CDR3: CASSLGPGLGLTDTQYF
V: TRBV28
J: TRBJ2-3

CDR3: CASSLAQGRGSPLHF
V: TRBV7-9
J: TRBJ1-6

CDR3: CASSYHDRGVETQYF
V: TRBV6-6
J: TRBJ2-5

CDR3: CASETGYGYTF
V: TRBV28
J: TRBJ1-2

CDR3: CASVRRSSYNEQFF
V: TRBV11-2
J: TRBJ2-1

CDR3: CASSLVGQGYEQYF
V: TRBV7-2
J: TRBJ2-7

CDR3: CASRRTGGLSFYGYTF
V: TRBV19
J: TRBJ1-2

CDR3: CASSFRGFGGRKFF
V: TRBV7-2
J: TRBJ2-1

CDR3: CASSPPSPKTEAFF
V: TRBV4-1
J: TRBJ1-1

CDR3: CSAGPQGTDF
V: TRBV20-1
J: TRBJ1-5

CDR3: CASSFSVGLAGEGQFF
V: TRBV5-1
J: TRBJ2-1

CDR3: CASSQGQDPQETQYF
V: TRBV4-2
J: TRBJ2-5